This T cell receptor (beta chain) was identified during a study of CD4 T cells in relation to SARS-CoV-2 and coronaviruses. Study as a whole: TCR beta CDR3s were sequenced after approximately ten-day antigen culture of PBMCs.

The CDR3 contains 15 residues. The germline CDR1 and CDR2 sequences are SGHKS and YYEKEE (reference sequence). The V segment lost 4 bases and the J segment 2 bases; nucleotides outside the gene matches: 5. The data were produced by immunoSEQ multiplex PCR, yet TCRdb's version contains in-frame clones alone and is incomplete. The repertoire consists of tens of thousands of clones, with approximately 80% occurring once and the leading ten covering roughly 1.2%. Note on this clone: Antigen unknown.

For less than eleven days, approximately 10^5 sorted CD4+ cells grew with T cell-depleted PBMCs and CEF. Findings and limits, study-wide: Pre-pandemic and post-infection samples never came from the same donor. Culture-expanded clones reflect memory recall rather than primary priming during culture.

Sequencing was done on a sample of naive CD4+ T cells from PBMCs, cultured in vitro. The sample's subset: naive CD4+ T cells isolated by negative enrichment. This clonotype was sampled from an adult with COVID-19. V is TRBV5-5 and J is TRBJ1-5, with 8 bases matching TRBD1. The CDR3 bases are TGTGCCAGCAGCCCGACAGGGGACGGCAATCAGCCCCAGCATTTT. Translated: CASSPTGDGNQPQHF.